This is a list of T cell receptor beta chains from one sample in a study of T cell repertoires in cytomegalovirus infection. Their antigens are not known. TCRdb reprocessed the reads via MiXCR and lists one record per CDR3 protein. The sample holds 700,000 to 900,000 distinct CDR3 sequences, roughly 29% seen once. This specimen was cultured CD8+ T cells from PBMCs, taken from culture after CMV antigen stimulation. The receptor set was obtained from a human donor in good health (CMV status not recorded). Some clones in this sample may be carry-over from other donors' samples. Both conserved end residues are part of each CDR3. D genes are given only for firm matches. Not all rows give a size; the values are once, few, many and, for expanded clones, a class.

>TRBJ1-2|TRBV10-2|NA|NA
TGCGCCAGCAGTGCAAGGGGGGGCTATGGCTACACCTTC
CASSARGGYGYTF
>TRBJ2-5|TRBV7-6|many|NA
TGTGCCAGCAGCGATTTCACTAGCCCGGAGACCCAGTACTTC
CASSDFTSPETQYF
>TRBJ2-7|TRBV7-2|many|TRBD2
TGTGCCAGCAGCTTGGACCTGACTAGCGGTCCCTACGAGCAGTACTTC
CASSLDLTSGPYEQYF
>TRBJ2-2|TRBV28|few|NA
TGTGCCAGCAGTCCCCTGCCAGTCACCGGGGAGCTGTTTTTT
CASSPLPVTGELFF
>TRBJ1-5|TRBV12-5|NA|NA
TGTGCTAGTGGTTTGCCGCCAGACAGAGACCCATGGAATATTAGCAATCAGCCCCAGCATTTT
CASGLPPDRDPWNISNQPQHF
>TRBJ2-3|TRBV7-9|NA|TRBD1
TGTGCCAGCGCTGGGACAGGGCTTCTAGCGGCATTCTTTCACTCTAGCACAGATACGCAGTATTTT
CASAGTGLLAAFFHSSTDTQYF
>TRBJ2-3|TRBV7-6|NA|TRBD2
TGTGCCAGCAGCTCTAGCGGGGGAATCACAGATACGCAGTATTTT
CASSSSGGITDTQYF
>TRBJ1-5|TRBV5-6|NA|NA
TGTGCCAGCAGCTTGGAAAGGTTACGCAATCAGCCCCAGCATTTT
CASSLERLRNQPQHF
>TRBJ2-1|TRBV12-3/TRBV12-4|NA|NA
TGTGCCAGCACCTTTACCCCGGGAAATGAGCAGTTCTTC
CASTFTPGNEQFF
>TRBJ1-1|TRBV7-6|NA|NA
TGTGCCAGCAGCTTAGTGGGGGCCGGGAACACTGAAGCTTTCTTT
CASSLVGAGNTEAFF
>TRBJ1-5|TRBV28|NA|NA
TGTGCCAGCAGTAATGGGAAGTGGAGCAATCAGCCCCAGCATTTT
CASSNGKWSNQPQHF
>TRBJ2-3|TRBV4-3|NA|NA
TGCGCCAGCAGCCAAGTTTCGGGGTTGGGAGATACGCAGTATTTT
CASSQVSGLGDTQYF
>TRBJ1-5|TRBV4-1|many|NA
TGCGCCAGCAGCCAAGGCAGCCCGAGTAGGCGGCCCCAGCATTTT
CASSQGSPSRRPQHF
>TRBJ2-3|TRBV6-1|once|TRBD2
TGTGCCAGCACCGGGGGGACCACAGATACGCAGTATTTT
CASTGGTTDTQYF
>TRBJ2-1|TRBV6-1|many|TRBD2
TGTGCCAGCAGTGAACTACTAGCGGGTTCCTACAATGAGCAGTTCTTC
CASSELLAGSYNEQFF
>TRBJ2-6|TRBV7-9|NA|NA
TGTGCCAGCAGACCAGGAGTTATACCTTCCTCTGGGGCCAACGTCCTGACTTTC
CASRPGVIPSSGANVLTF
>TRBJ2-1|TRBV29-1|few|NA
TGCAGCGTTGAAAACAGGGGGGGGTACAATGAGCAGTTCTTC
CSVENRGGYNEQFF
>TRBJ1-1|TRBV15|many|NA
TGTGCCACCAGCAGAGACCCACCGGGACTTCAAACTGAAGCTTTCTTT
CATSRDPPGLQTEAFF
>TRBJ2-7|TRBV7-8|few|NA
TGTGCCAGCAGCTTACAGTCGATTTCGTCCTACGAGCAGTACTTC
CASSLQSISSYEQYF
>TRBJ2-1|TRBV27|NA|NA
TGTGCCAGCGGCCCCCAGAGGACGACCTCCTACAATGAGCAGTTCTTC
CASGPQRTTSYNEQFF
>TRBJ2-1|TRBV14|NA|NA
TGTGCCAGCAGCCAAGGGGGACGGGGGTATGAGCAGTTCTTC
CASSQGGRGYEQFF
>TRBJ1-1|TRBV12-3/TRBV12-4|NA|NA
TGTGCCAGCTTGAGGGGCTCTCGGGGGTACACTGAAGCTTTCTTT
CASLRGSRGYTEAFF
>TRBJ1-1|TRBV4-3|few|NA
TGCGCCAGCAGCCAACGGGCGGAGGGGTCTGAAGCTTTCTTT
CASSQRAEGSEAFF
>TRBJ2-1|TRBV20-1|NA|TRBD2
TGCAGTGCTTATAGCGGGGGAGTCTACAATGAGCAGTTCTTC
CSAYSGGVYNEQFF
>TRBJ2-2|TRBV7-2|many|NA
TGTGCCAGCAGCCACGACCTCTTCAGGGGGGAAGTCGGGGAGCTGTTTTTT
CASSHDLFRGEVGELFF
>TRBJ2-3|TRBV7-9|few|TRBD2
TGTGCCAGCAGCCTAATTAGGGCTAGCGGGGAATATACGCAGTATTTT
CASSLIRASGEYTQYF
>TRBJ2-4|TRBV7-6|NA|NA
TGTGCCAGCAGCCTTTCGGGAGCCAAAAACATTCAGTACTTC
CASSLSGAKNIQYF
>TRBJ2-5|TRBV27|NA|NA
TGTGCCAGCAGAGGCAGTGCAGAGACCCAGTACTTC
CASRGSAETQYF
>TRBJ2-5|TRBV23-1|few|NA
TGCGCCAGCAGTCGGAGGCAGAAAGAGTACCAAGAGACCCAGTACTTC
CASSRRQKEYQETQYF
>TRBJ1-1|TRBV6-6|NA|NA
TGTGCCAGCAGGATAACAGGGTACACTGAAGCTTTCTTT
CASRITGYTEAFF
>TRBJ1-5|TRBV12-3/TRBV12-4|many|NA
TGTGCCAGCAGTTTTCGGGACCCCAATCAGCCCCAGCATTTT
CASSFRDPNQPQHF
>TRBJ2-3|TRBV28|NA|NA
TGTGCCAGCAGTTTAAGGGACTCTAACACAGATACGCAGTATTTT
CASSLRDSNTDTQYF
>TRBJ2-3|TRBV10-3|NA|TRBD2
TGTGCCATCAGGGGACTAGCGGGGAAGGCTCTAACAGATACGCAGTATTTT
CAIRGLAGKALTDTQYF
>TRBJ2-1|TRBV4-1|NA|NA
TGCGCCAGCAGCCATCCCGGGACTCACAATGAGCAGTTCTTC
CASSHPGTHNEQFF
>TRBJ2-3|TRBV7-9|NA|TRBD1
TGTGCCAGCAGCTTATATAGGGGGCGCGGGGATACGCAGTATTTT
CASSLYRGRGDTQYF
>TRBJ2-1|TRBV4-2|NA|TRBD1
TGTGCCAGCAGCCAAGATCGAGACAGGGGGCTTGCGAATGAGCAGTTCTTC
CASSQDRDRGLANEQFF
>TRBJ1-6|TRBV20-1|NA|TRBD1
TGCAGTGCTAGAAACCGGACAGGGGGATATAATTCACCCCTCCACTTT
CSARNRTGGYNSPLHF
>TRBJ2-2|TRBV27|NA|TRBD2
TGTGCCAGCAGTTCCTTGGGACTAGCGGGGGGGCCACGAACCGGGGAGCTGTTTTTT
CASSSLGLAGGPRTGELFF
>TRBJ2-7|TRBV6-6|NA|TRBD1
TGTGCCAGCAGTTATACAGGGGCCGCCGACGAGCAGTACTTC
CASSYTGAADEQYF
>TRBJ2-7|TRBV12-3/TRBV12-4|few|NA
TGTGCCAGCAGTTTCTACTACGAGCAGTACTTC
CASSFYYEQYF
>TRBJ1-1|TRBV4-1|NA|TRBD1
TGCGCCAGCAGCCAAGTCCAACAGGGGACTGAAGCTTTCTTT
CASSQVQQGTEAFF
>TRBJ2-1|TRBV10-3|few|TRBD1
TGTGCCATCAAAGAAACCGGGACAGGGGTCAATGAGCAGTTCTTC
CAIKETGTGVNEQFF
>TRBJ1-1|TRBV5-4|NA|TRBD1
TGTGCCAGCAGACAAAAGCCCCAGGGGGAAACTGAAGCTTTCTTT
CASRQKPQGETEAFF
>TRBJ2-1|TRBV12-3/TRBV12-4|NA|TRBD2
TGTGCCAGCAGTTTTCGGCTAGCGGGGCTCCCCACCTACAATGAGCAGTTCTTC
CASSFRLAGLPTYNEQFF
>TRBJ2-3|TRBV6-2/TRBV6-3|NA|TRBD2
TGTGCCAGCAGTTACGTAGCGGGGGGGAGGACAGATACGCAGTATTTT
CASSYVAGGRTDTQYF
>TRBJ2-1|TRBV19|NA|NA
TGTGCCAGTAGTCGATCGCCGGGACACGGAGGCGACAATGAGCAGTTCTTC
CASSRSPGHGGDNEQFF
>TRBJ2-5|TRBV4-1|NA|TRBD1
TGCGCCAGCACAGACAGGGGGCGGCCCGAGACCCAGTACTTC
CASTDRGRPETQYF
>TRBJ2-3|TRBV4-1|few|TRBD2
TGCGCCAGCAGCAGAACGACTAGCGGGGGCCCCATTAGCACAGATACGCAGTATTTT
CASSRTTSGGPISTDTQYF